Presented here are 16 T cell receptor beta chains from one specimen sequenced in a study of cytomegalovirus exposure and HLA in healthy donors. PCR involved 60 Vbeta and 13 Jbeta primers. Using immunoSEQ multiplex PCR, the repertoire was profiled, and TCRdb retains in-frame clones only, with some absent. The sample yields about 130,000 clones, roughly 69% seen once. The sequencing sample was made of PBMCs. The source of these receptors is a human donor in good health.

The chain recombines TRBV29-1 with TRBJ2-3; possibly TRBD2 for D (6 bases). Germline loops: CDR1 SQVTM, CDR2 ANQGSEA. Trimming cost V 7 bases and J 4 bases, with 18 bases left between them. CDR3 length: 14 amino acids. The CDR3 spells CSALRAGKSDTQYF. Here the CDR3 DNA reads TGCAGCGCCCTGAGGGCGGGGAAATCAGATACGCAGTATTTT.

V usage is TRBV11-3 and J usage is TRBJ1-1; 8 bases agree with TRBD1. V was pared by 0 bases and J by 1 base, with 1 base of the junction left unmatched. Germline V gives CDR1 SGHNT, CDR2 YENEEA. This CDR3 contains 15 residues. The CDR3 coding sequence is TGTGCCAGCAGCTTAGATGGGACAGGGAACACTGAAGCTTTCTTT. Translated, it gives CASSLDGTGNTEAFF.

The chain couples TRBV5-4 to TRBJ2-1; the match to TRBD2 covers 13 bases. Germline V gives CDR1 SGHNT, CDR2 YYREEE (reference sequence). The CDR3 consists of 14 residues. Trimming removed 4 bases from V and 10 bases from J; junction bases left unmatched: 5. For the CDR3, the DNA is TGTGCCAGCAGCCAACCGGGACTAGCGGGAGAGCAGTTCTTC. Its protein is CASSQPGLAGEQFF. Together with reference TRBV5-4 and TRBJ2-1, the CDR3 gives the full variable domain: ETGVTQSPTHLIKTRGQQVTLRCSSQSGHNTVSWYQQALGQGPQFIFQYYREEENGRGNFPPRFSGLQFPNYSSELNVNALELDDSALYLCASSQPGLAGEQFFGPGTRLTVL.

The chain combines TRBV2 with TRBJ2-3; 11 bases map to TRBD2. This CDR3 spans 18 amino acids. The germline V gene has CDR1 SNHLY and CDR2 FYNNEI. The V segment lost 7 bases and the J segment 1 base; nucleotides outside the gene matches: 13. The DNA of the CDR3 is TGTGCCAGCATCCCCCCAACTAGCGGGAGAGGGGGCACAGATACGCAGTATTTT. Encoded protein: CASIPPTSGRGGTDTQYF.

This clone has just a few counts. This chain links TRBV6-5 with TRBJ2-1; 10 nucleotides match TRBD2. Germline V CDR1 and CDR2: MNHEY, SVGAGI. V lost 4 bases to trimming and J lost 2 bases; unmatched junction nucleotides: 2. The CDR3 has 15 amino acids. The CDR3 nucleotides read TGTGCCAGCAGTTCCGGGACTAGCGCCTACAATGAGCAGTTCTTC. It encodes CASSSGTSAYNEQFF.

The chain links TRBV7-8 to TRBJ2-3; TRBD2 matches at 8 bases. Germline lookup yields CDR1 SGHVS and CDR2 FQNEAQ. CDR3 size: 15 residues. With 7 bases clipped from V and 0 bases from J, the junction kept 6 bases outside the gene matches. The CDR3 nucleotides read TGTGCCAGCACGTCCAGGACTAGCAGCACAGATACGCAGTATTTT. Amino acid sequence: CASTSRTSSTDTQYF.

This chain links TRBV25-1 with TRBJ1-6; the match to TRBD1 covers 9 bases. The germline gives CDR1 MGHDK, CDR2 SYGVNS. V was clipped by 8 bases and J by 5 bases; unmatched bases: 4. The CDR3 is 14 amino acids. The CDR3 region is CASSGQGNNSPLHF. As DNA, the CDR3 is TGTGCCAGCTCTGGACAGGGGAATAATTCACCCCTCCACTTT.

J is TRBJ2-1 and V is TRBV5-4, with 8 bases aligning to TRBD1. The junction had 14 bases not matched to a gene; V was cut back by 4 bases and J by 8 bases. The CDR3 is made up of 16 amino acids. Germline V gene sequence: CDR1 SGHNT, CDR2 YYREEE (reference sequence). The CDR3 nucleotides read TGTGCCAGCAGCCCGATCGACAGGGGCATCATGGATGAGCAGTTCTTC. It encodes CASSPIDRGIMDEQFF.

The V and J genes are TRBV4-3 and TRBJ2-1; 7 nucleotides align to TRBD1. The CDR3 consists of 14 residues. The trim removed 3 bases at V and 3 bases at J, leaving 2 bases unmatched. CDR1 is LGHNA, CDR2 YSLEER, per germline. CDR3 DNA sequence: TGCGCCAGCAGCCAGGACAGGAGCTACAATGAGCAGTTCTTC. Amino acids: CASSQDRSYNEQFF.

J is TRBJ1-2 and V is TRBV6-5; weak D call: TRBD1 (6 bases). The CDR3 length is 14 residues. The germline V and J ends were trimmed by 7 bases and 4 bases, with 16 bases remaining between them. CDR1 and CDR2 (germline): MNHEY, SVGAGI. In nucleotides, the CDR3 is TGTGCCAGCACCCGGGGGGGCTCGGGCTATGGCTACACCTTC. It specifies CASTRGGSGYGYTF.

This chain joins TRBV2 and TRBJ1-3, with D hard to call. The CDR3 totals 15 residues. V shed 3 bases and J shed 2 bases, with 11 bases lying between them. Germline V gene sequence: CDR1 SNHLY, CDR2 FYNNEI. The CDR3 nucleotides are TGTGCCAGCAGTGATGGTGACAAACCTGGAAACACCATATATTTT. The encoded protein is CASSDGDKPGNTIYF. The full variable domain, its missing parts supplied by reference TRBV2 and TRBJ1-3, is EPEVTQTPSHQVTQMGQEVILRCVPISNHLYFYWYRQILGQKVEFLVSFYNNEISEKSEIFDDQFSVERPDGSNFTLKIRSTKLEDSAMYFCASSDGDKPGNTIYFGEGSWLTVV.

The J gene is TRBJ2-7, the V gene TRBV7-9; 9 bases line up with TRBD1. Trimming removed 4 bases from V and 3 bases from J; junction bases left unmatched: 10. The germline CDR1 and CDR2 sequences are SEHNR and FQNEAQ (reference sequence). The CDR3 has 16 amino acids. CDR3 sequence: CASSSLLGQGHYEQYF. CDR3 nucleotide sequence: TGTGCCAGCAGCTCCCTGCTGGGACAGGGACACTACGAGCAGTACTTC.

This clone turned up a few times. The CDR3 sequence: CASSGGLAGRDTQYF. The CDR3 nucleotides are TGTGCCAGCAGCGGGGGTTTAGCGGGGAGAGATACGCAGTATTTT. The chain combines TRBV9 with TRBJ2-3; 8 nucleotides line up with TRBD2. J was trimmed by 5 bases and V by 3 bases; bases with no gene match: 8. The CDR3 covers 15 residues. Germline V gene data show CDR1 as SGDLS and CDR2 as YYNGEE.

The rearrangement uses TRBV7-6 and TRBJ2-5, with 12 bases lining up with TRBD1. The V segment lost 5 bases and the J segment 5 bases; nucleotides outside the gene matches: 6. The CDR3 spans 15 residues. The germline CDR1 and CDR2 sequences are SGHVS and FNYEAQ. CDR3 nucleotide sequence: TGTGCCAGCAGCCAAGGGACAGGGGGCGGTGAGACCCAGTACTTC. Its protein product is CASSQGTGGGETQYF.

The chain carries TRBV7-3 and TRBJ2-1; TRBD2 aligns across 11 bases. The CDR3 runs 16 residues. V dropped 5 bases and J dropped 4; count of bases not matched to a gene: 7. Germline CDR1 SGHTA, CDR2 FQGTGA. The CDR3 sequence: CASSQGVAGGYNEQFF. CDR3 sequence (DNA): TGTGCCAGCAGCCAGGGAGTAGCGGGGGGGTACAATGAGCAGTTCTTC.

V gene TRBV28 combines with J gene TRBJ2-7; 7 nucleotides line up with TRBD1. Germline V gene sequence: CDR1 MDHEN, CDR2 SYDVKM. The CDR3 consists of 15 residues. Trimming cost V 6 bases and J 2 bases; bases outside gene matches: 10. CDR3 DNA sequence: TGTGCCAGCAGCCGCCTCGGACAGGTGGCCTACGAGCAGTACTTC. It is translated as CASSRLGQVAYEQYF. The whole variable domain, remainder taken from reference TRBV28 and TRBJ2-7, is DVKVTQSSRYLVKRTGEKVFLECVQDMDHENMFWYRQDPGLGLRLIYFSYDVKMKEKGDIPEGYSVSREKKERFSLILESASTNQTSMYLCASSRLGQVAYEQYFGPGTRLTVT.